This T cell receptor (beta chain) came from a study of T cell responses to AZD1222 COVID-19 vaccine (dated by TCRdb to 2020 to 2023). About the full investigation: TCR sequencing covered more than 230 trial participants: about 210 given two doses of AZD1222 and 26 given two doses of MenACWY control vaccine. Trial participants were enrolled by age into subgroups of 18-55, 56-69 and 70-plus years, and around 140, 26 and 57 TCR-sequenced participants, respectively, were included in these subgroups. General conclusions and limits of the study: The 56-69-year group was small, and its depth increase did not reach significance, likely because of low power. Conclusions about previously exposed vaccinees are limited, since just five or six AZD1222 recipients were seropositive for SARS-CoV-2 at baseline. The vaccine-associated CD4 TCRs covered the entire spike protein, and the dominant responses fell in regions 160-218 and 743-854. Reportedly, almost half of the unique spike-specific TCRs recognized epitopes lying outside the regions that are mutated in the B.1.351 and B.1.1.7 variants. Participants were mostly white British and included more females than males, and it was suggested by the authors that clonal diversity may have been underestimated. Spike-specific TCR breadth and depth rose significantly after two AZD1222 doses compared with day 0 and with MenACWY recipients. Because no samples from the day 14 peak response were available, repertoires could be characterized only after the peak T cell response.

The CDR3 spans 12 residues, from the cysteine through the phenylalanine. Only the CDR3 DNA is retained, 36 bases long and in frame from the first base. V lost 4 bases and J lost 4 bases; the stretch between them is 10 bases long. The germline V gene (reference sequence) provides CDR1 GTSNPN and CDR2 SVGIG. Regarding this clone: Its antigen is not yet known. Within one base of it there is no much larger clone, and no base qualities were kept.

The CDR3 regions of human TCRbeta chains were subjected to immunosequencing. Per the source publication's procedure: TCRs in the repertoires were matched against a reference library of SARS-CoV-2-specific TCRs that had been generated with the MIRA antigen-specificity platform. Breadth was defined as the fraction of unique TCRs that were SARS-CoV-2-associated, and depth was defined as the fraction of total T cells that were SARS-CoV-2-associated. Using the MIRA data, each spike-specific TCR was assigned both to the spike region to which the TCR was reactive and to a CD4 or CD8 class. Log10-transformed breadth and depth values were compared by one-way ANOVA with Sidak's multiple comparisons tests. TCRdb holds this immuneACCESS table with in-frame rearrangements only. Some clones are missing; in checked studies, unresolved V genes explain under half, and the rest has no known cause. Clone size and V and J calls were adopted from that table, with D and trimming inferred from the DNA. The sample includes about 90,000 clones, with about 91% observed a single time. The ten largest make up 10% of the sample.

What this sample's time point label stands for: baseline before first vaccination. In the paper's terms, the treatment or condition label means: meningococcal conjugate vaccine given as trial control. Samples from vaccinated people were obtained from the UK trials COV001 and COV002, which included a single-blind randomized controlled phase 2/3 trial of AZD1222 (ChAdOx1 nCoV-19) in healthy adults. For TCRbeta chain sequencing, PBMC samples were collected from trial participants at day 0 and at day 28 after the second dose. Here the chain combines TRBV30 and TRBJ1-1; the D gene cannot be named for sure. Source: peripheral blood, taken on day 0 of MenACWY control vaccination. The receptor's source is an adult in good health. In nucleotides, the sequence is TGTGCCTGGAACGTTCGCCTCACTGAAGCTTTCTTT. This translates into CAWNVRLTEAFF.